Sequencing of this T cell receptor beta chain was carried out in a study of vaccination effects on CD4 cells after COVID-19. The CDR3 extends over 15 amino acids. V trimming: 6 bases; J trimming: 4 bases; junction bases outside the gene matches: 12. The V gene's germline CDR1 is MNHEY and CDR2 SVGAGI. Expansion with viral peptide pools was applied to antigen-specific CD4+ T cells by the ViraFEST assay prior to sequencing. When 10 to 11 days of culture had elapsed, CD4+ T cells were isolated. Participants were vaccinated with two doses of either the BNT162b2 or mRNA-1273 vaccine. Roughly 2.1 million PBMC were seeded per well and grown in the presence of about 10 IU/ml IL-2 and 8.5 to 10 ug/ml peptides. TCRdb's table, derived via immunoSEQ multiplex PCR, lists solely in-frame clones and lacks some. Among tens of thousands of clones listed, about 80% were seen once. This clone has only a few counts. What it recognizes is unknown.

The receptor was derived from a human donor who received a COVID-19 vaccine. Here the sequenced sample was CD4+ T cells from PBMCs cultured with HCoV-229E spike peptides, taken after COVID-19 vaccination. V usage is TRBV6-5 and J usage is TRBJ2-7; 7 bases are a match to TRBD1. The CDR3 reads CASSTNDRVSYEQYV. The CDR3 DNA is TGTGCCAGCAGCACCAATGACAGGGTCTCGTACGAGCAGTACGTC.